This T cell receptor (beta chain) was sequenced during a study of blood T cell repertoires in COVID-19. Study context: Whether acute or convalescent, the COVID-19 samples came from the United States, Italy and Spain.

Only in-frame clones appear in the TCRdb table, and some are missing; sequencing was by immunoSEQ multiplex PCR. The table has some 150,000 clones, roughly four fifths seen once. This clone was picked up a small number of times. The sequenced sample consisted of PBMCs or T cells enriched from blood (not recorded which). The sequence was collected from a man aged 45 to 65 who had recovered from COVID-19.

The CDR3 nucleotides are TGTGCCTGGAGTCGGGACAGATTTTATCAGCCCCAGCATTTT. Amino acid sequence: CAWSRDRFYQPQHF. The rearrangement links TRBV30 to TRBJ1-5; 7 bases match TRBD1. The V gene end was trimmed by 2 bases and the J gene end by 5 bases; junction bases not matched to a gene: 6. Germline lookup yields CDR1 GTSNPN and CDR2 SVGIG (reference sequence). CDR3 length equals 14 residues.